These 3 T cell receptor beta chains share one sample of origin, sequenced in a study of cytomegalovirus exposure and HLA in healthy donors. The PCR had 60 Vbeta and 13 Jbeta primers. Some clones are missing from TCRdb's copy, which holds only in-frame ones; the method was immunoSEQ multiplex PCR. Of 150,000 to 170,000 clones listed, approximately 69% are singletons. The sample taken for sequencing was PBMCs. These receptors originate from a man aged 25-45 years in good health and CMV-seronegative.

This clone was recorded only once. The rearrangement links TRBV6-1 to TRBJ2-3; TRBD2 matches at 10 bases. J gave up 7 bases and V 0 bases, and 7 bases lay outside the gene matches. The CDR3 consists of 16 residues. CDR1 is MNHNS, CDR2 SASEGT, per germline. CDR3 region: CASSEAASGGIYTQYF. For the CDR3, the DNA is TGTGCCAGCAGTGAAGCAGCTAGCGGGGGAATTTATACGCAGTATTTT.

This clone came up once. V gene TRBV7-2 combines with J gene TRBJ1-2, with 7 positions matching TRBD1. V gave up 5 bases and J gave up 4 bases; unmatched junction bases: 7. Germline CDR1 reads SGHTA; CDR2 reads FQGNSA. The CDR3 sequence is 14 residues long. The DNA of the CDR3 is TGTGCCAGCAGCATAGAGACAGGGACCTATGGCTACACCTTC. Translation: CASSIETGTYGYTF.

This clone was counted only a few times. The J gene is TRBJ2-3, the V gene TRBV25-1; 10 bases match TRBD2. The CDR3 spans 18 residues. Germline lookup yields CDR1 MGHDK and CDR2 SYGVNS. J lost 4 bases, V lost 3 bases, and 13 bases had no gene match. In nucleotides, the CDR3 is TGTGCCAGCAGTGATTCACTAACAGCGGGGGGGCTAGCAGATACGCAGTATTTT. This sequence encodes CASSDSLTAGGLADTQYF.